This T cell receptor (beta chain) appears in the sequencing data of a study of blood T cell repertoires in COVID-19. Study-level information: T cells, B-cell-depleted T cells, or PBMCs provided the cDNA or gDNA that served as material.

Per the original methods: Amplifying reference gene primers gave estimates of nucleated cell counts. The method was immunoSEQ multiplex PCR; TCRdb's version includes in-frame clones alone and lacks a portion of them. V and J calls plus clone size are reproduced from that table; the DNA served to infer D and trimming. The sample lists just under 150,000 clones; 84% were seen once. V dropped 0 bases and J dropped 2; count of bases not matched to a gene: 3. The CDR3 extends over 15 amino acids. The germline V gene encodes CDR1 LGHNA and CDR2 YNFKEQ. V is TRBV4-2 and J is TRBJ2-7, with 8 bases identical to TRBD1. Sequenced: peripheral blood. This receptor was identified in a human donor in a cohort sampled during active COVID-19. CDR3 DNA: TGTGCCAGCAGCCAAGATACACAGGGGGCCTACGAGCAGTACTTC. Translation: CASSQDTQGAYEQYF.